Listed below are T cell receptor beta chains from one sample, sequenced in a study of blood T cell repertoires in COVID-19. Sequenced by immunoSEQ multiplex PCR; TCRdb stores in-frame clones only, minus some. Of 300,000 to 450,000 clones detected, around nine tenths appear once; the ten largest clones hold around 3%. Material: peripheral blood. The receptor source for this set is a human donor in a cohort sampled during active COVID-19. Each CDR3 is given with its conserved first and last residue. Each record gives: V gene, J gene, CDR3 length, D gene, CDR3 protein. A D gene is named only where the DNA matches it firmly.

TRBV20-1	TRBJ2-7	14	TRBD2	CSASSLAGTYEQYF
TRBV6-4	TRBJ2-3	13	NA	CASSVGGSDTQYF
TRBV4-2	TRBJ1-4	16	TRBD1	CASSQTVDRGSEKLFF
TRBV3-1/TRBV3-2	TRBJ2-1	15	TRBD2	CASSLGLADDNEQFF
TRBV29-1	TRBJ2-1	14	TRBD2	CSVDPSGSYNEQFF
TRBV7-6	TRBJ2-5	14	TRBD1	CASSPDRVSGTQYF
TRBV5-4	TRBJ2-1	13	NA	CASSFSLQDEQFF
TRBV19	TRBJ2-3	14	NA	CASSIRRGTDTQYF
TRBV11-2	TRBJ1-4	15	TRBD1	CASSPLDRADEKLFF
TRBV5-6	TRBJ1-3	16	NA	CASSLSGFFSGNTIYF
TRBV5-1	TRBJ1-1	14	NA	CASSLDRVGTEAFF
TRBV13	TRBJ1-1	14	TRBD1	CASSFDRGGTEAFF
TRBV6-5	TRBJ1-2	14	TRBD1	CASTRDLRGQGYTF
TRBV28	TRBJ2-1	14	NA	CASSYGATYNEQFF
TRBV28	TRBJ1-1	13	NA	CASTNRVDTEAFF
TRBV6-5	TRBJ2-5	14	NA	CASNPGQFGETQYF
TRBV11-3	TRBJ2-3	14	NA	CASSQTVSTDTQYF
TRBV7-8	TRBJ1-3	12	NA	CASSETGNTIYF
TRBV7-8	TRBJ1-3	14	NA	CASSLLGGRNTIYF
TRBV30	TRBJ1-5	15	TRBD1	CAWRGQGQDNQPQHF
TRBV6-5	TRBJ1-1	13	TRBD1	CASSTTGETEAFF
TRBV15	TRBJ2-7	16	NA	CATSRVEASLYYEQYF
TRBV7-3	TRBJ1-2	13	NA	CASSSNQGGGYTF
TRBV28	TRBJ2-1	16	NA	CASSFNRLAVFDEQFF
TRBV5-6	TRBJ2-1	16	TRBD2	CASSPRLADSYNEQFF
TRBV7-9	TRBJ2-7	13	TRBD1	CASTRRGNYEQYF
TRBV29-1	TRBJ1-2	13	NA	CSISGLYYYGYTF
TRBV11-2	TRBJ2-3	14	NA	CASSLQSVTDTQYF
TRBV6-5	TRBJ2-3	15	NA	CASTADRGHTDTQYF
TRBV15	TRBJ2-1	17	NA	CATSRGGSGTVSSEQFF
TRBV7-8	TRBJ1-2	16	TRBD1	CASSLDWTGGANGYTF
TRBV2	TRBJ2-2	15	TRBD2	CASGKLAGGTGELFF
TRBV7-2	TRBJ1-3	17	NA	CASTIQGTTGSGNTIYF
TRBV27	TRBJ2-5	16	TRBD2	CASSLLSFGGQETQYF
TRBV6-1	TRBJ2-5	16	TRBD1	CASSEMGQATQETQYF
TRBV2	TRBJ2-7	14	TRBD1	CASRRDRNSYEQYF
TRBV7-9	TRBJ2-1	15	TRBD2	CASSLLTSGGNEQFF
TRBV18	TRBJ1-3	15	TRBD1	CASSADREYGNTIYF
TRBV6-1	TRBJ2-7	16	TRBD2	CASSASETSGSYEQYF
TRBV7-3	TRBJ2-1	18	TRBD2	CASSLTGLAGEGYNEQFF
TRBV20-1	TRBJ1-1	14	NA	CSASKTGPNTEAFF
TRBV19	TRBJ1-3	17	NA	CASTPFVAGRSGNTIYF
TRBV5-1	TRBJ2-3	16	TRBD1	CASSLGGGGRTDTQYF
TRBV3-1/TRBV3-2	TRBJ2-3	15	NA	CASSQRLGITDTQYF
TRBV6-5	TRBJ2-7	14	TRBD2	CASTSGRTKREQYF
TRBV7-7	TRBJ2-2	15	TRBD1	CASSLDRGGTGELFF
TRBV11-3	TRBJ2-5	13	NA	CASSREAEETQYF